A single sample is the source of the 27 T cell receptor beta chains below, sequenced in a study of T cell repertoires in cytomegalovirus infection. TCRdb used MiXCR to reprocess the reads, holding one entry per CDR3 protein. The data contain about 490,000 distinct CDR3 sequences, more than 15% of them singletons. The sequenced sample consisted of CD8+ T cells from PBMCs. These receptors originate from a human donor in good health (CMV status not recorded). Some clones in this sample may be carry-over from other donors' samples.

The chain uses TRBV20-1 and TRBJ1-2; 8 positions match TRBD1. Per the germline V gene, CDR1 is DFQATT and CDR2 is SNEGSKA (reference sequence). The CDR3 sequence is 14 residues long. V trimming: 6 bases; J trimming: 8 bases; junction bases outside the gene matches: 14. Here the CDR3 DNA reads TGCAGTGCCGCGGTGGACAGGGCCCACCGGGGCTACACCTTC. Translating gives CSAAVDRAHRGYTF.

This clonotype was recorded a few times. The V gene is TRBV27, the J gene TRBJ1-6; 8 bases line up with TRBD1. J gave up 10 bases and V 3 bases, and 8 bases lay outside the gene matches. CDR3 length: 15 amino acids. Germline CDR1 is MNHEY and CDR2 is SMNVEV (reference sequence). Written as DNA, the CDR3 is TGTGCCAGCAGTTTCTCAGGGGGCGGCGGATCACCCCTCCACTTT. It is translated as CASSFSGGGGSPLHF.

The sample holds many counts of this clonotype. The CDR3 coding sequence is TGTGCCAGCAGCCCCTCGGGGGGCCAAGAGACCCAGTACTTC. It codes for CASSPSGGQETQYF. The chain joins TRBV7-3 to TRBJ2-5; 7 nucleotides align to TRBD2. Germline V gene data show CDR1 as SGHTA and CDR2 as FQGTGA. The V and J ends lost 5 bases and 1 base, in that order; junction bases with no gene match: 4. The CDR3 is made up of 14 amino acids.

This clonotype was seen only once. A much bigger clone sits one base away, suggesting this may be a read error. This chain connects TRBV7-3 to TRBJ2-4; 15 positions match TRBD2. Germline CDR1 and CDR2: SGHTA and FQGTGA. The CDR3 is made up of 20 amino acids. J gave up 3 bases and V 3 bases, and 12 bases lay outside the gene matches. DNA of the CDR3: TGTGCCAGCAGCTTCGATCGGACTAGCGGGGGGGCCGTTGACAAAAACATTCAGTACTTC. Translated: CASSFDRTSGGAVDKNIQYF.

This clonotype was seen a few times. This chain links TRBV15 with TRBJ2-5; 13 bases are shared with TRBD2. Germline V gene lookup returns CDR1 LNHNV and CDR2 YYDKDF (reference sequence). J lost 5 bases, V lost 0 bases, and 12 bases had no gene match. This CDR3 has 19 amino acids. The CDR3 DNA sequence: TGTGCCACCAGCAGAGACCCTTGGACTAGCGGGAGTGGAGGGGAGACCCAGTACTTC. As protein: CATSRDPWTSGSGGETQYF. The full variable domain, in which reference TRBV15 and TRBJ2-5 provide the parts outside the CDR3, is DAMVIQNPRYQVTQFGKPVTLSCSQTLNHNVMYWYQQKSSQAPKLLFHYYDKDFNNEADTPDNFQSRRPNTSFCFLDIRSPGLGDTAMYLCATSRDPWTSGSGGETQYFGPGTRLLVL.

J is TRBJ1-2 and V is TRBV2, with a possible D match to TRBD1 (5 bases). In germline, CDR1 is SNHLY, CDR2 FYNNEI. The CDR3 is made up of 9 amino acids. Trimming left V 7 bases short and J 14 bases short, with 11 bases between. The CDR3 DNA is TGTGCCAGCATAGGGGAGGGAACCTTC. Translation gives CASIGEGTF.

This clonotype has ten or more counts. In nucleotides, the CDR3 is TGTGCCAGCAGCATGGGACAGGGGGGTTACAATGAGCAGTTCTTC. Its protein is CASSMGQGGYNEQFF. The chain uses TRBV7-6 and TRBJ2-1; the match to TRBD1 covers 11 bases. The CDR3 loop spans 15 amino acids. V lost 5 bases to trimming and J lost 4 bases; unmatched junction nucleotides: 4. Looked up from germline, CDR1 is SGHVS and CDR2 is FNYEAQ. Using reference TRBV7-6 and TRBJ2-1 for the parts outside the CDR3, the full variable domain is GAGVSQSPRYKVTKRGQDVALRCDPISGHVSLYWYRQALGQGPEFLTYFNYEAQQDKSGLPNDRFSAERPEGSISTLTIQRTEQRDSAMYRCASSMGQGGYNEQFFGPGTRLTVL.

This clonotype was found a few times. The CDR3 DNA follows: TGTGCCAGCAGTTCCGCGGGACGGAAGAACACTGAAGCTTTCTTT. It encodes CASSSAGRKNTEAFF. This chain connects TRBV6-2 or TRBV6-3 to TRBJ1-1, with D perhaps matching TRBD1 (5 bases). Per germline, CDR1 MNHEY and CDR2 SVGEGT. V shed 4 bases and J shed 1 base, with 13 bases lying between them. There are 15 residues in the CDR3.

This chain links TRBV13 with TRBJ2-7; D might be TRBD1 (6 bases). Between the trimmed V and J ends, which lost 4 bases and 2 bases, there was a span of 12 bases. The length of the CDR3 is 14 residues. Germline V gene lookup returns CDR1 PRHDT and CDR2 FYEKMQ (reference sequence). Written as DNA, the CDR3 is TGTGCCAGCAGCTGTTACAGGGAAACCTACGAGCAGTACTTC. This codes for CASSCYRETYEQYF.

This clonotype was seen repeatedly, ten times or more. The chain uses TRBV7-6 and TRBJ1-5; D perhaps matches TRBD1 (6 bases). CDR1 and CDR2 (germline): SGHVS, FNYEAQ. This CDR3 comprises 15 residues. The ends were cut back, 4 bases at V and 4 bases at J, with 14 bases in the middle. In DNA, the CDR3 is TGTGCCAGCAGCTCGATCAGGGGCCCGAATCAGCCCCAGCATTTT. Protein sequence: CASSSIRGPNQPQHF. Full variable domain (missing parts from reference TRBV7-6 and TRBJ1-5): GAGVSQSPRYKVTKRGQDVALRCDPISGHVSLYWYRQALGQGPEFLTYFNYEAQQDKSGLPNDRFSAERPEGSISTLTIQRTEQRDSAMYRCASSSIRGPNQPQHFGDGTRLSIL.

This clonotype was counted many times. This sequence joins TRBV24-1 and TRBJ2-1; 7 bases agree with TRBD2. Losses at the gene ends were 3 bases for V and 10 bases for J; bases not matched to a gene: 17. Germline V gene data show CDR1 as KGHDR and CDR2 as SFDVKD. The CDR3 covers 17 residues. CDR3 coding DNA: TGTGCCACCAGTGATCAAGGTGGGAGGGCCGTGGGACTAGAGCAGTTCTTC. This gives the protein CATSDQGGRAVGLEQFF.

In its sample, this clonotype was seen many times. The chain carries TRBV2 and TRBJ2-1, with TRBD1 identical over 9 bases. The CDR3 is 14 residues long. Per the germline V gene, CDR1 is SNHLY and CDR2 is FYNNEI. V lost 7 bases to trimming and J lost 4 bases; unmatched junction nucleotides: 5. The CDR3 coding sequence is TGTGCCAGCATAGGGGACAGGGAGTACAATGAGCAGTTCTTC. It yields the protein CASIGDREYNEQFF.

The table lists this clonotype with many counts. The V call is TRBV7-6, the J call TRBJ1-1; 11 bases align to TRBD1. The CDR3 runs 16 residues. CDR1 SGHVS and CDR2 FNYEAQ come from the germline V gene. Trimming at V came to 6 bases and at J to 5 bases, leaving 11 bases not matched to a gene. The CDR3 protein is CASSPRTGGFGTEAFF. CDR3 DNA sequence: TGTGCCAGCAGTCCCAGGACAGGGGGCTTTGGGACTGAAGCTTTCTTT.

This clonotype was recorded many times. The J gene is TRBJ2-7, the V gene TRBV7-2, with D perhaps given as TRBD1 or TRBD2 (7 bases each). V lost 1 base to trimming and J lost 1 base, with 14 bases between them. CDR3 length: 16 residues. Germline CDR1 SGHTA, CDR2 FQGNSA. This chain's CDR3 is CASSLGGGTASYEQYF. The DNA of the CDR3 is TGTGCCAGCAGCTTAGGGGGGGGGACAGCTTCCTACGAGCAGTACTTC.

Ten or more counts support this clonotype. The gene calls are TRBV6-5 and TRBJ2-1, with TRBD2 identical over 13 bases. Trimming took 5 bases from V and 2 from J; bases not matched to a gene: 12. CDR1 is MNHEY, CDR2 SVGAGI, per germline. The CDR3 spans 19 residues. As DNA, the CDR3 is TGTGCCAGCAGTCGCCTTTGGACTAGCGGGAGAGGGGCCTACAATGAGCAGTTCTTC. Protein sequence: CASSRLWTSGRGAYNEQFF.

This clonotype was found many times. The rearrangement links TRBV4-2 to TRBJ1-1; 9 bases line up with TRBD1. There are 15 residues in the CDR3. With 0 bases clipped from V and 5 bases from J, the junction kept 4 bases outside the gene matches. CDR1 and CDR2 (germline): LGHNA, YNFKEQ. CDR3 in DNA: TGTGCCAGCAGCCAAGAGGGACAGGGTAGGACTGAAGCTTTCTTT. Protein sequence: CASSQEGQGRTEAFF.

This clonotype was seen a few times. This chain joins TRBV7-9 and TRBJ1-1, with D possibly TRBD1 on 6 matching bases. The CDR3 length is 15 residues. V was shortened by 5 bases and J by 1 base, with 14 bases between the two germline ends. The germline V gene encodes CDR1 SEHNR and CDR2 FQNEAQ (reference sequence). The CDR3: CASSHPQGTNTEAFF. CDR3 sequence (DNA): TGTGCCAGCAGCCATCCTCAGGGGACGAACACTGAAGCTTTCTTT.

The V and J genes are TRBV9 and TRBJ2-4, with D hard to call. Germline V lookup: CDR1 SGDLS, CDR2 YYNGEE. V was pared by 2 bases and J by 0 bases, with 6 bases between. CDR3 size: 14 residues. The CDR3 here is CASSVDLAKNIQYF. The CDR3 DNA is TGTGCCAGCAGCGTCGATCTAGCCAAAAACATTCAGTACTTC.

This clonotype was seen more than once but under ten times. The V call is TRBV9, the J call TRBJ2-7; 7 bases are a match to TRBD2. V shed 3 bases and J 2 bases; nucleotides not matched to a gene: 8. CDR3 length: 15 residues. Germline CDR1 reads SGDLS; CDR2 reads YYNGEE. The DNA for the CDR3 is TGTGCCAGCAGCGAGGGATCCGGGACTACCTACGAGCAGTACTTC. Translating gives CASSEGSGTTYEQYF. Supplemented by reference TRBV9 and TRBJ2-7, the full variable domain reads DSGVTQTPKHLITATGQRVTLRCSPRSGDLSVYWYQQSLDQGLQFLIQYYNGEERAKGNILERFSAQQFPDLHSELNLSSLELGDSALYFCASSEGSGTTYEQYFGPGTRLTVT.

This clonotype was detected ten times or more. The chain links TRBV4-2 to TRBJ2-2; 7 nucleotides line up with TRBD2. Losses at the gene ends were 4 bases for V and 8 bases for J; bases not matched to a gene: 7. Germline V gene lookup returns CDR1 LGHNA and CDR2 YNFKEQ. The CDR3 runs 14 residues. CDR3 DNA sequence: TGTGCCAGCAGCCTGCCAAGCGGGACGGGGGAGCTGTTTTTT. It is translated as CASSLPSGTGELFF.

This clonotype has a handful of counts. The V gene is TRBV9, the J gene TRBJ2-7; weak D call: TRBD1 (6 bases). V shed 2 bases and J shed 3 bases, with 12 bases lying between them. Germline CDR1 reads SGDLS; CDR2 reads YYNGEE. The CDR3 has 14 amino acids. In DNA, the CDR3 is TGTGCCAGCAGCGTCCGCGACAGGAGCTACGAGCAGTACTTC. Protein sequence: CASSVRDRSYEQYF.

This clonotype was detected ten times or more. The chain combines TRBV7-8 with TRBJ2-1; 10 bases match TRBD2. Germline V CDR1 and CDR2: SGHVS, FQNEAQ. This CDR3 is built from 16 residues. V was pared by 1 base and J by 4 bases, with 4 bases of the junction left unmatched. This CDR3 reads CASSLETSGRYNEQFF. DNA for the CDR3: TGTGCCAGCAGCTTAGAGACTAGCGGGCGGTACAATGAGCAGTTCTTC.

This clonotype has a count of ten or more. The chain carries TRBV12-5 and TRBJ1-2; 9 bases match TRBD1. Germline CDR1 and CDR2: LGHNT and FRNRAP. Trimming took 2 bases from V and 1 from J; bases not matched to a gene: 8. This CDR3 spans 17 amino acids. The CDR3 DNA reads TGTGCTAGTGGTTTGCTGACGGACAGGGGTCTTAACTATGGCTACACCTTC. It encodes CASGLLTDRGLNYGYTF.

The genes are TRBV27 and TRBJ1-5, with D unclear. V lost 0 bases and J 0 bases, leaving 9 bases between the germline ends. This CDR3 comprises 16 residues. Per germline, CDR1 MNHEY and CDR2 SMNVEV (reference sequence). The CDR3 is CASSLSWHYSNQPQHF. In DNA form, the CDR3 reads TGTGCCAGCAGTTTATCATGGCATTATAGCAATCAGCCCCAGCATTTT.

This clonotype was observed once. This chain uses TRBV27 with TRBJ2-2; 7 bases are a match to TRBD2. Germline V CDR1 and CDR2: MNHEY, SMNVEV (reference sequence). V gave up 8 bases and J gave up 6 bases; unmatched junction bases: 9. There are 14 residues in the CDR3. CDR3 loop: CASRSGKLAGELFF. CDR3 in DNA: TGTGCCAGCCGCAGCGGGAAATTGGCCGGGGAGCTGTTTTTT.

This clonotype was seen at least ten times. V usage is TRBV6-2 or TRBV6-3 and J usage is TRBJ1-6, with D hard to call. Germline values: CDR1 MNHEY, CDR2 SVGEGT. Between the trimmed V and J ends, which lost 2 bases and 1 base, there was a span of 12 bases. CDR3 size: 17 residues. The CDR3 nucleotides are TGTGCCAGCAGTTACGACCCCCTGAGATCCTATAATTCACCCCTCCACTTT. The encoded protein is CASSYDPLRSYNSPLHF.

Of note for this clonotype: The junction differs from germline at one of its ends, possibly a read error. V usage is TRBV3-1 and J usage is TRBJ1-6, with TRBD1 as a possible D gene (5 bases). Germline CDR1 is LGHDT and CDR2 is YNNKEL (reference sequence). The CDR3 contains 16 residues. The CDR3 nucleotides are TGTGTCAGCCGAAACTTAACAGGCGTCTATAATTCACCCCTCCACTTT. Its protein product is CVSRNLTGVYNSPLHF.